This T cell receptor beta chain was documented in a study of breast tumors, draining lymph nodes, adjacent tissues. TCRdb redid the calling of the multiplex PCR reads with MiXCR, one entry per CDR3 protein. The sample gives 50,000 to 55,000 distinct CDR3 sequences, 42% of which show up once; about 11% is in the top ten. The CDR3 totals 15 residues. V shed 4 bases and J shed 2 bases, with 15 bases lying between them. Germline V CDR1 and CDR2: SGHNT, YENEEA. The sample holds many counts of this clonotype. The antigen remains unidentified. General study points: Data fit most tumor T cells coming from lymph node, expanding in tumor. Luminal-like breast cancer showed significantly higher tumor–nontumor repertoire similarity than basal-like. Tumor repertoires ranked between lymph nodes and nontumor tissue in diversity, with V and J gene preferences.

Sequenced: breast tumor tissue. The gene calls are TRBV11-3 and TRBJ2-7, with D possibly being TRBD1 or TRBD2 (6 bases each). The sequence derives from a female donor with breast cancer. Some clones in this sample may be carry-over from other donors' samples. The CDR3 reads CASSSGRGPTYEQYF. CDR3 sequence (DNA): TGTGCCAGCAGCTCGGGCCGGGGGCCGACCTACGAGCAGTACTTC.